This TCR beta chain is drawn from a study of shared clonotypes between healthy human individuals. This clone was observed a few times. Other nucleotide sequences in the sample specify the same CDR3. Amplification in unsorted PBMC replicate PCRs started from around 300 ng DNA, which equals tens of thousands of T cell genomes. TCRdb keeps only in-frame clones here, not all; method: immunoSEQ multiplex PCR. Of 400,000 to 500,000 clones in the sample, around 80% were seen once. The ends were cut back, 5 bases at V and 8 bases at J, with 13 bases in the middle. The germline gives CDR1 SQVTM, CDR2 ANQGSEA. The CDR3 is 12 amino acids.

Sample: PBMCs. The chain is built from TRBV29-1 and TRBJ1-3; D perhaps matches TRBD1 (5 bases). The TCR originated in a woman in her forties in good health. Some clones in this sample may be carry-over from other donors' samples. This chain's CDR3 is CSVQGNGDTIYF. CDR3 DNA sequence: TGCAGCGTTCAGGGTAACGGGGACACCATATATTTT.